These 26 T cell receptor beta chains were all obtained from the same sample, sequenced in a study of blood T cell repertoires in COVID-19. Assay used: immunoSEQ multiplex PCR; TCRdb lists only in-frame clones, some missing. Of about 76,000 clones in the sample, approximately 85% are singletons; the top ten hold roughly 9.8%. The sequencing input was peripheral blood. The receptors derive from a man aged 60 to 69 with COVID-19, enrolled during active disease.

This clone has a single count. The chain couples TRBV18 to TRBJ1-5, with D possibly matching TRBD1 (6 bases). The ends were cut back, 4 bases at V and 3 bases at J, with 10 bases in the middle. The germline CDR1 and CDR2 sequences are KGHSH and LQKENI. The CDR3 has 14 residues. The CDR3 loop is CASSRDMSNQPQHF. The CDR3 DNA is TGTGCCAGCTCACGGGACATGTCCAATCAGCCCCAGCATTTT. Based on the CDR3 plus reference TRBV18 and TRBJ1-5, the full variable domain is NAGVMQNPRHLVRRRGQEARLRCSPMKGHSHVYWYRQLPEEGLKFMVYLQKENIIDESGMPKERFSAEFPKEGPSILRIQQVVRGDSAAYFCASSRDMSNQPQHFGDGTRLSIL.

V is TRBV4-2 and J is TRBJ1-5; 9 positions agree with TRBD1. The J segment lost 4 bases and the V segment lost 5 bases, leaving 3 bases of the junction unmatched. Germline loops: CDR1 LGHNA, CDR2 YNFKEQ. The CDR3 loop spans 14 amino acids. The CDR3 DNA reads as TGTGCCAGCAGCGGACAGGGGTTGAATCAGCCCCAGCATTTT. Protein: CASSGQGLNQPQHF.

The V call is TRBV13, the J call TRBJ2-7; possible D gene TRBD2, 6 bases. Looked up from germline, CDR1 is PRHDT and CDR2 is FYEKMQ (reference sequence). Deletions cut 4 bases from V and 3 bases from J, with 16 bases between. The CDR3 runs to 15 residues. CDR3 in amino acids: CASSSTGERNYEQYF. The CDR3 DNA sequence: TGTGCCAGCAGCTCGACGGGAGAACGGAACTACGAGCAGTACTTC.

This chain joins TRBV5-5 and TRBJ2-7; TRBD1 might be the D (5 bases). The germline V and J ends were trimmed by 3 bases and 0 bases, with 16 bases remaining between them. The CDR3 has 16 residues. The germline CDR1 and CDR2 sequences are SGHKS and YYEKEE (reference sequence). For the CDR3, the DNA is TGTGCCAGCAGCTCACGGAACAGGTTCAGCTCCTACGAGCAGTACTTC. Translated, it gives CASSSRNRFSSYEQYF.

The count of this clone is one. The chain joins TRBV28 to TRBJ2-1, with D perhaps TRBD2 (5 bases). Germline lookup yields CDR1 MDHEN and CDR2 SYDVKM. CDR3 size: 12 residues. Trimming removed 5 bases at V and 6 bases at J, with 8 bases between. The CDR3 sequence is CASSEGINEQFF. The CDR3 region has the DNA TGTGCCAGCAGTGAGGGTATCAATGAGCAGTTCTTC.

The V and J genes are TRBV28 and TRBJ1-5; D remains unclear. The CDR3 runs to 10 residues. V gave up 11 bases and J gave up 12 bases, with 14 bases separating them. Germline V lookup: CDR1 MDHEN, CDR2 SYDVKM. CDR3 region: CAVGLRGQHF. Here the CDR3 DNA reads TGTGCCGTCGGGTTACGCGGCCAGCATTTT.

The rearrangement joins TRBV3-1 (or the pseudogene TRBV3-2) to TRBJ1-4, with TRBD1 identical over 7 bases. CDR3 length: 14 residues. Unmatched junction bases numbered 7, after V lost 4 bases and J lost 8 bases. Germline loops: CDR1 LGHDT, CDR2 YNNKEL (reference sequence). The CDR3 DNA is TGTGCCAGCAGCCCTTCCGGGACAGCAGAAAAACTGTTTTTT. This encodes CASSPSGTAEKLFF.

V gene TRBV5-4 combines with J gene TRBJ2-1, with 10 bases matching TRBD1. In germline, CDR1 is SGHNT, CDR2 YYREEE (reference sequence). The CDR3 length is 18 residues. The V segment lost 0 bases and the J segment 8 bases; nucleotides outside the gene matches: 14. In DNA, the CDR3 is TGTGCCAGCAGCTTGGGGGTCACGGGGACAGGGGATATGCATGAGCAGTTCTTC. This encodes CASSLGVTGTGDMHEQFF. The full variable domain, rest sourced from reference TRBV5-4 and TRBJ2-1, is ETGVTQSPTHLIKTRGQQVTLRCSSQSGHNTVSWYQQALGQGPQFIFQYYREEENGRGNFPPRFSGLQFPNYSSELNVNALELDDSALYLCASSLGVTGTGDMHEQFFGPGTRLTVL.

The chain recombines TRBV10-3 with TRBJ2-5; perhaps TRBD2 as D (5 bases). The V and J ends lost 6 bases and 5 bases respectively, with 13 bases between them. The germline CDR1 and CDR2 sequences are ENHRY and SYGVKD. The CDR3 is 13 residues long. CDR3 protein: CAIRPTGEETQYF. The CDR3 nucleotides read TGTGCCATCAGACCGACTGGGGAGGAGACCCAGTACTTC.

J is TRBJ1-2 and V is TRBV19; the match to TRBD1 covers 8 bases. Trimming took 7 bases from V and 1 from J; bases not matched to a gene: 2. Germline V gene data show CDR1 as LNHDA and CDR2 as SQIVND (reference sequence). The length of the CDR3 is 13 residues. CDR3 loop: CASIGQGNYGYTF. CDR3 sequence (DNA): TGTGCCAGTATTGGACAGGGTAACTATGGCTACACCTTC.

There are a few counts of this clone. V is TRBV2 and J is TRBJ2-3; TRBD2 agrees at 13 bases. The CDR3 covers 17 residues. The V and J ends lost 5 bases and 1 base, in that order; junction bases with no gene match: 6. The germline V gene has CDR1 SNHLY and CDR2 FYNNEI. This CDR3 reads CASSWTSGSVGTDTQYF. CDR3 bases: TGTGCCAGCAGTTGGACTAGCGGGAGTGTGGGCACAGATACGCAGTATTTT.

This sequence joins TRBV29-1 and TRBJ1-1; possible D gene TRBD1, 5 bases. Trimming left V 6 bases short and J 7 bases short, with 9 bases between. The germline CDR1 and CDR2 sequences are SQVTM and ANQGSEA. The CDR3 sequence is 10 residues long. In DNA form, the CDR3 reads TGCAGCGTCACAGGAATTGAAGCTTTCTTT. The encoded protein is CSVTGIEAFF.

This clone showed up just a few times. The chain combines TRBV7-9 with TRBJ1-5, with a tentative D call TRBD1 (5 bases). With 3 bases removed from V and 6 bases from J, the gap between germline ends came to 9 bases. CDR1 and CDR2 (germline): SEHNR, FQNEAQ (reference sequence). The CDR3 loop spans 13 amino acids. CDR3 nucleotide sequence: TGTGCCAGCAGCTTGGAGGGGACTCAGCCCCAGCATTTT. This codes for CASSLEGTQPQHF. Drawing the rest from reference TRBV7-9 and TRBJ1-5, the complete variable domain is DTGVSQNPRHKITKRGQNVTFRCDPISEHNRLYWYRQTLGQGPEFLTYFQNEAQLEKSRLLSDRFSAERPKGSFSTLEIQRTEQGDSAMYLCASSLEGTQPQHFGDGTRLSIL.

The rearrangement uses TRBV29-1 and TRBJ2-3; TRBD2 agrees at 8 bases. CDR1 and CDR2 from the germline V gene are SQVTM and ANQGSEA. The CDR3 runs 14 residues. Trimming at V came to 7 bases and at J to 2 bases, leaving 8 bases not matched to a gene. The CDR3 is CSAPAGGLTDTQYF. CDR3 bases: TGCAGCGCTCCCGCGGGGGGCCTCACAGATACGCAGTATTTT.

The rearrangement links TRBV27 to TRBJ2-5; 9 nucleotides line up with TRBD2. The V gene end was trimmed by 3 bases and the J gene end by 5 bases; junction bases not matched to a gene: 4. Germline V gene data show CDR1 as MNHEY and CDR2 as SMNVEV (reference sequence). This CDR3 spans 14 amino acids. CDR3: CASSLASGVETQYF. DNA of the CDR3: TGTGCCAGCAGTTTGGCTAGCGGGGTTGAGACCCAGTACTTC.

This CDR3 is CATSTGQGDTEAFF. The CDR3 nucleotides are TGTGCCACCAGCACAGGACAGGGGGACACTGAAGCTTTCTTT. The rearrangement joins TRBV15 to TRBJ1-1, with TRBD1 matching over 10 bases. Trimming at V came to 4 bases and at J to 3 bases, leaving 2 bases not matched to a gene. Germline CDR1 LNHNV, CDR2 YYDKDF (reference sequence). The CDR3 sequence is 14 residues long.

The chain couples TRBV27 to TRBJ2-2; the D gene is possibly TRBD1 (6 bases). This CDR3 spans 15 amino acids. CDR1 is MNHEY and CDR2 is SMNVEV in the germline V gene (reference sequence). V gave up 3 bases and J gave up 12 bases, with 20 bases separating them. The CDR3 sequence is CASSFSGQLTGQLFF. DNA for the CDR3: TGTGCCAGCAGTTTTTCAGGACAGTTAACCGGCCAGCTGTTTTTT.

The rearrangement links TRBV6-6 to TRBJ2-5; D ambiguous. V was trimmed by 6 bases and J by 2 bases, leaving 4 bases between them. Germline CDR1 reads MNHNY; CDR2 reads SVGAGI (reference sequence). CDR3 length equals 11 residues. CDR3 DNA sequence: TGTGCCAGCAGAACTCAAGAGACCCAGTACTTC. Its protein product is CASRTQETQYF.

The chain has TRBV20-1 and TRBJ2-3; 13 bases are a match to TRBD2. CDR1 is DFQATT and CDR2 is SNEGSKA in the germline V gene (reference sequence). J gave up 3 bases and V 3 bases, and 6 bases lay outside the gene matches. The CDR3 runs to 16 residues. CDR3 amino acids: CSASSRTSGSTDTQYF. For the CDR3, the DNA is TGCAGTGCTAGTTCGCGGACTAGCGGGAGTACAGATACGCAGTATTTT.

The rearrangement links TRBV2 to TRBJ1-5; 11 bases are a match to TRBD1. V lost 6 bases, J lost 6 bases, and 4 bases stayed unmatched. Germline V lookup: CDR1 SNHLY, CDR2 FYNNEI. The CDR3 runs 14 residues. The CDR3, as DNA: TGTGCCAGCAGAGGGGACAGGGGGAGTCAGCCCCAGCATTTT. Its protein is CASRGDRGSQPQHF.

V gene TRBV6-2 or TRBV6-3 combines with J gene TRBJ1-2, with TRBD1 matching over 7 bases. The CDR3 runs to 13 residues. Trimming removed 7 bases from V and 2 bases from J; junction bases left unmatched: 4. CDR1 and CDR2 (germline): MNHEY, SVGEGT. CDR3 in amino acids: CASTPTGNYGYTF. DNA of the CDR3: TGTGCCAGCACCCCGACAGGGAACTATGGCTACACCTTC.

The chain combines TRBV15 with TRBJ2-3; D gene ambiguous. CDR3 length: 15 residues. CDR1 and CDR2 from the germline V gene are LNHNV and YYDKDF (reference sequence). V lost 0 bases to trimming and J lost 6 bases, with 13 bases between them. CDR3: CATSREVASPDTQYF. Here the CDR3 DNA reads TGTGCCACCAGCAGAGAAGTGGCTAGTCCGGATACGCAGTATTTT.

The CDR3 sequence is CASSGQVFHEQYF. The CDR3 coding sequence is TGTGCCAGCAGCGGACAGGTTTTCCACGAGCAGTACTTC. The chain couples TRBV12-3 or TRBV12-4 to TRBJ2-7; 7 bases are a match to TRBD1. The junction had 7 bases not matched to a gene; V was cut back by 6 bases and J by 5 bases. The CDR3 has 13 residues.

V and J are TRBV14 and TRBJ2-1; 7 bases are a match to TRBD1. This CDR3 has 17 residues. Per germline, CDR1 SGHDN and CDR2 FVKESK. Trimming cost V 1 base and J 0 bases; bases outside gene matches: 6. The CDR3 DNA sequence: TGTGCCAGCAGCCAAGGTAACAGGGGTTGCTCCTACAATGAGCAGTTCTTC. Translation gives CASSQGNRGCSYNEQFF.

This clone was seen a few times. This chain links TRBV27 with TRBJ2-1, with 10 bases aligning to TRBD1. The CDR3 runs to 15 residues. Germline values: CDR1 MNHEY, CDR2 SMNVEV (reference sequence). The V segment lost 6 bases and the J segment 3 bases; nucleotides outside the gene matches: 5. This CDR3 is CASSLDRGSYNEQFF. The CDR3 coding sequence is TGTGCCAGCAGCCTGGACAGGGGGAGCTACAATGAGCAGTTCTTC.

V and J are TRBV7-9 and TRBJ2-3, with 10 bases identical to TRBD1. The germline gives CDR1 SEHNR, CDR2 FQNEAQ (reference sequence). This CDR3 has 15 residues. The J segment lost 3 bases and the V segment lost 3 bases, leaving 3 bases of the junction unmatched. CDR3 coding DNA: TGTGCCAGCAGCTTCCGACAGGGGGCGACAGATACGCAGTATTTT. Its protein product is CASSFRQGATDTQYF.